This T cell receptor (beta chain) emerged from a study of tumor-infiltrating lymphocytes in primary liver carcinoma. Study in general: Subjects presented with primary liver carcinoma managed by surgical resection.

The authors took blood RNA from unsorted whole blood and also extracted germline DNA. Chronic HBV infection was present in the patients, who were treatment-naive. TCR beta cDNA was reverse-transcribed from about 500 ng of total RNA. The reaction used a constant-region primer and ProtoScript II reverse transcriptase. TCR beta libraries came from three nested multiplex PCR rounds using slightly modified ARM-PCR. It was with TRBV1-TRBV30 forward primers and a C-beta reverse primer that the first two PCR rounds were run, at 10 cycles each. TCRdb recomputed calls from the multiplex PCR reads with MiXCR, one row per CDR3 protein. In the table there are approximately 320,000 distinct CDR3 sequences, roughly three fifths of which are singletons. This clonotype was recorded at least ten times. The antigen remains unidentified. General observations from the study: Tumors had a significantly higher top-250-clone fraction than blood (p = 0.039).

Germline V gene data show CDR1 as SGHAT and CDR2 as FQNNGV. Deletions cut 5 bases from V and 5 bases from J, with 4 bases between. The CDR3 consists of 11 residues. The sequencing sample was made of peripheral blood. The receptor's source is a woman under 40 with primary liver carcinoma and hepatitis B virus infection. V gene TRBV11-2 combines with J gene TRBJ2-1; D gene ambiguous. The CDR3 sequence is CASSTHNEQFF. CDR3 DNA: TGTGCCAGCAGCACCCACAATGAGCAGTTCTTC.